The source of this T cell receptor (beta chain) is a study of blood T cell repertoires in COVID-19. About the study: Acute and convalescent COVID-19 samples came from the United States, Italy and Spain.

The method was immunoSEQ multiplex PCR; TCRdb's version includes in-frame clones alone and lacks a portion of them. In the table there are about 200,000 clones, 84% of which are singletons. The germline CDR1 and CDR2 sequences are SGHNT and YYREEE (reference sequence). V lost 3 bases to trimming and J lost 5 bases, with 17 bases between them. The CDR3 has 16 residues. The genes are TRBV5-4 and TRBJ2-2; TRBD1 is a possible D gene (6 bases). The sequencing input was peripheral blood. The TCR comes from a human donor in a cohort sampled during active COVID-19. CDR3 in amino acids: CASSSSLYRETGELFF. The CDR3 DNA sequence: TGTGCCAGCAGCTCGAGCCTCTACAGGGAGACCGGGGAGCTGTTTTTT.